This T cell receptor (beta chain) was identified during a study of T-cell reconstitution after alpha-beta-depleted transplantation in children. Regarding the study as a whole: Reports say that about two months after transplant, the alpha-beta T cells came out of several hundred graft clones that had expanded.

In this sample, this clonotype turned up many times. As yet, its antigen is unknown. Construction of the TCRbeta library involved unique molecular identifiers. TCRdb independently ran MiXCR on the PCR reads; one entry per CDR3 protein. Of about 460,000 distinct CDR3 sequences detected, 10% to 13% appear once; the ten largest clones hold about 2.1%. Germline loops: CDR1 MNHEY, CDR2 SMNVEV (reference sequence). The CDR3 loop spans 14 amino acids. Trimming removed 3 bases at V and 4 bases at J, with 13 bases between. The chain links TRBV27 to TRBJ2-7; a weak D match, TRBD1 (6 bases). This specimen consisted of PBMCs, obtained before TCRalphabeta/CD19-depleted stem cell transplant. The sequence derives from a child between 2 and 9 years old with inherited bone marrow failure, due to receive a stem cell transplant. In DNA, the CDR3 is TGTGCCAGCAGTTTGCAGGGGATAAAGTACGAGCAGTACTTC. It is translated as CASSLQGIKYEQYF.